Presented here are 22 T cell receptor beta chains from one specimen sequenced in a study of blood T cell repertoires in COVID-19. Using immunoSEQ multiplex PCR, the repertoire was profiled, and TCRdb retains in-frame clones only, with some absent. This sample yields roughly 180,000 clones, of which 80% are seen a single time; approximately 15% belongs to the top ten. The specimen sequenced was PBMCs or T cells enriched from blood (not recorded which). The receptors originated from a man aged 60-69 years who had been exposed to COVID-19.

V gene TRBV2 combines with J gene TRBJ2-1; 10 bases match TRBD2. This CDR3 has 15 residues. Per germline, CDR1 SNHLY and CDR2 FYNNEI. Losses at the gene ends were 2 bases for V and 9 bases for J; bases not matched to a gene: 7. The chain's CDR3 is CASSESLAGAGEQFF. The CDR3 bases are TGTGCCAGCAGTGAAAGTCTAGCGGGAGCAGGTGAGCAGTTCTTC.

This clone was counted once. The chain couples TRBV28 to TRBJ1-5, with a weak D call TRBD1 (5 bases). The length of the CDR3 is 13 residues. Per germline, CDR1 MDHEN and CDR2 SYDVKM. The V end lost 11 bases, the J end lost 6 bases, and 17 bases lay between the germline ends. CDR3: CASTGPWGQPQHF. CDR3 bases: TGTGCCTCAACAGGACCATGGGGTCAGCCCCAGCATTTT.

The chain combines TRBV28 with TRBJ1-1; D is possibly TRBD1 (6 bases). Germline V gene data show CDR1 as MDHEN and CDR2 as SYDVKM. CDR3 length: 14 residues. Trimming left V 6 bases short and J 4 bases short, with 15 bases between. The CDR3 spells CASRSSWGPTEAFF. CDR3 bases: TGTGCCAGCAGAAGCAGTTGGGGGCCCACTGAAGCTTTCTTT.

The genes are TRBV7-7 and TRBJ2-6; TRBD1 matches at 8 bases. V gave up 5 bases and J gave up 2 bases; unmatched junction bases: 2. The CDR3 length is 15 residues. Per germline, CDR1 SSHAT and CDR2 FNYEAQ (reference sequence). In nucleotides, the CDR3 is TGTGCCAGCAGCCCGACAGGGGCTGGGGCCAACGTCCTGACTTTC. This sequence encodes CASSPTGAGANVLTF. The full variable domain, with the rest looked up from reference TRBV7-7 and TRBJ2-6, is GAGVSQSPRYKVTKRGQDVTLRCDPISSHATLYWYQQALGQGPEFLTYFNYEAQPDKSGLPSDRFSAERPEGSISTLTIQRTEQRDSAMYRCASSPTGAGANVLTFGAGSRLTVL.

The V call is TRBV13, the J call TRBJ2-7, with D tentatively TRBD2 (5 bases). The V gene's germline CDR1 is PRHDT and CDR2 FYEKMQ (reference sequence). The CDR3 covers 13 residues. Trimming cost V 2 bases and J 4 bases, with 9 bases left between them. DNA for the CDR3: TGTGCCAGCAGCTTAAATCGGGGTTACGAGCAGTACTTC. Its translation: CASSLNRGYEQYF.

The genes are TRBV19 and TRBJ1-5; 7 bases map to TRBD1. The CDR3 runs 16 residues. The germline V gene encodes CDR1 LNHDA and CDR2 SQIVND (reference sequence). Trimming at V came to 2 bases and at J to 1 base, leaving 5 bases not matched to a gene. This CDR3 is CASSIQGVRSNQPQHF. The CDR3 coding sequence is TGTGCCAGTAGTATACAGGGGGTGAGGAGCAATCAGCCCCAGCATTTT. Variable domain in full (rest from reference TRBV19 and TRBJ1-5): DGGITQSPKYLFRKEGQNVTLSCEQNLNHDAMYWYRQDPGQGLRLIYYSQIVNDFQKGDIAEGYSVSREKKESFPLTVTSAQKNPTAFYLCASSIQGVRSNQPQHFGDGTRLSIL.

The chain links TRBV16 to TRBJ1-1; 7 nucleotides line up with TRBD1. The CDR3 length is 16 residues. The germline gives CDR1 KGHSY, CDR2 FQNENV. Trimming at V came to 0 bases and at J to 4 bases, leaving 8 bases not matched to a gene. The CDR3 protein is CASSQSSGGYGTEAFF. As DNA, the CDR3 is TGTGCCAGCAGCCAATCGTCAGGGGGTTACGGCACTGAAGCTTTCTTT.

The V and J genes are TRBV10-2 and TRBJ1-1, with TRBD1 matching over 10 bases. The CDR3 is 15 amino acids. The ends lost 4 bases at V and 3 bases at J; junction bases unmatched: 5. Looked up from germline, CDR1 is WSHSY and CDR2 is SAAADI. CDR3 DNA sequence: TGCGCCAGCAGTGGTCCCGGGACAGGGGACACTGAAGCTTTCTTT. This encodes CASSGPGTGDTEAFF.

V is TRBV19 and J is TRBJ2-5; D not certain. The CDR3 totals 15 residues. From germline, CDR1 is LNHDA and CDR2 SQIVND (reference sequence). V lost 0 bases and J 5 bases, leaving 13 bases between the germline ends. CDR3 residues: CASSIDPGLSETQYF. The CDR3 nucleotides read TGTGCCAGTAGTATAGACCCTGGGCTATCGGAGACCCAGTACTTC. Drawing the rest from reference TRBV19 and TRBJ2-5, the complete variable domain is DGGITQSPKYLFRKEGQNVTLSCEQNLNHDAMYWYRQDPGQGLRLIYYSQIVNDFQKGDIAEGYSVSREKKESFPLTVTSAQKNPTAFYLCASSIDPGLSETQYFGPGTRLLVL.

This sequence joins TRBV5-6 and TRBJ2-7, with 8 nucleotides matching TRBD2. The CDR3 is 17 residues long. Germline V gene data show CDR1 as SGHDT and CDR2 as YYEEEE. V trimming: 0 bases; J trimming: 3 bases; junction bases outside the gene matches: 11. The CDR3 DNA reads TGTGCCAGCAGCTTGGGGGCGAGCGGGAGATCGCGCTACGAGCAGTACTTC. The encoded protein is CASSLGASGRSRYEQYF.

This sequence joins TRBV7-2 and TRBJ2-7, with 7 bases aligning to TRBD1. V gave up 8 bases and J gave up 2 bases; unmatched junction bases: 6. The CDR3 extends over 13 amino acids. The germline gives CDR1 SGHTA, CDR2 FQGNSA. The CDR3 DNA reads TGTGCCAGCTCCCAGGGGGTGCCCTACGAGCAGTACTTC. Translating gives CASSQGVPYEQYF.

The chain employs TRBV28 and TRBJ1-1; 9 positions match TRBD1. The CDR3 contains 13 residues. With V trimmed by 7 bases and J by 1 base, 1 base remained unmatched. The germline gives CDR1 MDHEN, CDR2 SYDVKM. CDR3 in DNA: TGTGCCAGCACGGGACAGGGGAACACTGAAGCTTTCTTT. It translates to CASTGQGNTEAFF.

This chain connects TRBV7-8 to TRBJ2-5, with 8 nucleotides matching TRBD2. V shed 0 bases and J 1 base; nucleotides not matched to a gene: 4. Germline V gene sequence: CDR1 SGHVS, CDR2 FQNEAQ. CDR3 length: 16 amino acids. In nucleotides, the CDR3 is TGTGCCAGCAGCTTAGCCGGGCTAGCGGGCCAAGAGACCCAGTACTTC. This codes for CASSLAGLAGQETQYF.

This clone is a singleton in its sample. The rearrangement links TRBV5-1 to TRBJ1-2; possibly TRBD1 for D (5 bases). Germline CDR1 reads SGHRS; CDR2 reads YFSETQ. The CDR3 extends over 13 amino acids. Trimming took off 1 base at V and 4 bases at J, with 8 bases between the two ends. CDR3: CASSLQGSYGYTF. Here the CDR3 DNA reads TGCGCCAGCAGCTTGCAGGGTTCCTATGGCTACACCTTC.

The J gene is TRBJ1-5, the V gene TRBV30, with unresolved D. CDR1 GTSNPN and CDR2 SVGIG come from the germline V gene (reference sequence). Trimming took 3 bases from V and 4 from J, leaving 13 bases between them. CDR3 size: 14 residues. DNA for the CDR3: TGTGCCTGGAGCCCTCGACGGGGAAATCAGCCCCAGCATTTT. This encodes CAWSPRRGNQPQHF.

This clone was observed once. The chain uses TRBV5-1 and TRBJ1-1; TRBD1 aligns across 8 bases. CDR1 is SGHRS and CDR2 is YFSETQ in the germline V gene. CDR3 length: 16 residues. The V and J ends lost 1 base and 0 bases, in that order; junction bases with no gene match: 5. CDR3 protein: CASSLTRGLVNTEAFF. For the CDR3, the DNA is TGCGCCAGCAGCTTGACCAGGGGGCTAGTGAACACTGAAGCTTTCTTT. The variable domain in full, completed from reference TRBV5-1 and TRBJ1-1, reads KAGVTQTPRYLIKTRGQQVTLSCSPISGHRSVSWYQQTPGQGLQFLFEYFSETQRNKGNFPGRFSGRQFSNSRSEMNVSTLELGDSALYLCASSLTRGLVNTEAFFGQGTRLTVV.

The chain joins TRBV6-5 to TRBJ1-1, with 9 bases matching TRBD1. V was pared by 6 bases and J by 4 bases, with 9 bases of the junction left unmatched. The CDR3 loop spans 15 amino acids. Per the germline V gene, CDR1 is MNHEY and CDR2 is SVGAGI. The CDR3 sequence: CASRMTGGVSTEAFF. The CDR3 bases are TGTGCCAGCAGAATGACAGGGGGGGTTTCCACTGAAGCTTTCTTT.

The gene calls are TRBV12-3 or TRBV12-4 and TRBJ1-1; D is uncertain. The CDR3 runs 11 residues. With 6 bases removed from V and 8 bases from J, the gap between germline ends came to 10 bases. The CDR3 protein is CASSPGVEAFF. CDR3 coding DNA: TGTGCCAGCAGCCCTGGAGTCGAAGCTTTCTTT.

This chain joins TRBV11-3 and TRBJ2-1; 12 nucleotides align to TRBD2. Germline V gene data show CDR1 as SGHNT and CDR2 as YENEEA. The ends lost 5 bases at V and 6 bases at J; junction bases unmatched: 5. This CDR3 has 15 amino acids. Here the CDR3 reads CASSMMTSGSNEQFF. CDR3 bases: TGTGCCAGCAGCATGATGACTAGCGGGAGCAATGAGCAGTTCTTC.

The CDR3 loop reads CSVTGGAGANVLTF. The CDR3 DNA reads TGCAGCGTAACAGGGGGCGCTGGGGCCAACGTCCTGACTTTC. This chain connects TRBV29-1 to TRBJ2-6; 9 bases line up with TRBD1. Germline CDR1 reads SQVTM; CDR2 reads ANQGSEA. J gave up 2 bases and V 6 bases, and 2 bases lay outside the gene matches. The CDR3 loop spans 14 amino acids.

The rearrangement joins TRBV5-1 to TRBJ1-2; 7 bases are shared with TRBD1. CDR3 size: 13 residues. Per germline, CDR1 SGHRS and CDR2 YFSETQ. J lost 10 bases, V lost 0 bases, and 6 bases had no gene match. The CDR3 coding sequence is TGCGCCAGCAGCTTGGCCGGGGACAGAGACTACACCTTC. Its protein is CASSLAGDRDYTF.

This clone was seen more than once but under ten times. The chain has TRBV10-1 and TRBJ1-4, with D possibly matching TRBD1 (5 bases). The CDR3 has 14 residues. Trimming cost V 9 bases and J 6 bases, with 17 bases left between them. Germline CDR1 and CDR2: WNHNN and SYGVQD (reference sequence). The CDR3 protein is CASCGGVPDEKLFF. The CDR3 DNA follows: TGCGCCAGTTGTGGGGGGGTCCCAGATGAAAAACTGTTTTTT.